This TCR beta chain was captured by sequencing in a study of T cells after posttransplantation cyclophosphamide. Profiling relied on immunoSEQ multiplex PCR, and the TCRdb table lists in-frame clones only, not all of them. This table has under 40,000 clones, 90% to 95% appearing once. Cells defined as naive were viable CD3+CD4+ or CD3+CD8+ and CCR7+CD45RA+CD45RO-CD95-CD27+CD28+. Per germline, CDR1 SGHKS and CDR2 YYEKEE (reference sequence). The ends lost 4 bases at V and 4 bases at J; junction bases unmatched: 3. The CDR3 loop spans 14 amino acids. This clone has more than one count but fewer than ten.

The chain carries TRBV5-5 and TRBJ1-5; TRBD1 matches at 9 bases. The source material was naive CD4+ T cells sorted from blood. This TCR came from a man aged 30-40 years in good health and a related stem cell transplant donor. The CDR3 DNA reads as TGTGCCAGCAGCGCGGGGACAGGGAATCAGCCCCAGCATTTT. Translation gives CASSAGTGNQPQHF.